This TCR beta chain was sequenced during a study of shared clonotypes between healthy human individuals. Trimming at V came to 0 bases and at J to 2 bases, leaving 5 bases not matched to a gene. The CDR3 is made up of 16 amino acids. CDR1 and CDR2 from the germline V gene are SGHNT and YYREEE (reference sequence). Clones were read by immunoSEQ multiplex PCR, and TCRdb kept only the in-frame ones, dropping some. The data hold 2 million to 3 million clones, with over 85% observed a single time. This clone has just one count. The same CDR3 arises from other DNA sequences in this sample as well. Specimen: naive CD4+ T cells sorted from blood. As for subset: CD45RA+ positively selected. The chain is built from TRBV5-4 and TRBJ1-5, with TRBD1 matching over 7 bases. The sequence derives from a man in his late teens or twenties in good health. The CDR3 is CASSLGGGGGNQPQHF. In nucleotides, the CDR3 is TGTGCCAGCAGCTTGGGAGGGGGCGGAGGCAATCAGCCCCAGCATTTT.